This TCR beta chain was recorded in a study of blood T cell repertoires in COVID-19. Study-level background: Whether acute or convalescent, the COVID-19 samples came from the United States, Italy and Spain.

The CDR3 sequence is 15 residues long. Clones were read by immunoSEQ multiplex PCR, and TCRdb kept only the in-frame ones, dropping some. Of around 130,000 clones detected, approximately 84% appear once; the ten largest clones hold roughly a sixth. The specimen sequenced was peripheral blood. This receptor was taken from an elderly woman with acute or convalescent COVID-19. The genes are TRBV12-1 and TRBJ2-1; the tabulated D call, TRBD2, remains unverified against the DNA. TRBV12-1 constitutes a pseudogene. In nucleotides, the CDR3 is TGTGCCAGCAGCCACGGGAGAGCCCCCTACAATGAGCAGTTCTTC. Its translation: CASSHGRAPYNEQFF.